This T cell receptor (beta chain) was found in a study of blood T cell repertoires in COVID-19. Study context: The cDNA or gDNA used as material had been derived from T cells, B-cell-depleted T cells, or PBMCs.

Clones were read by immunoSEQ multiplex PCR, and TCRdb kept only the in-frame ones, dropping some. Of tens of thousands of clones in the sample, 75% to 90% are singletons; the top ten hold roughly 7.2%. The CDR3 runs to 14 residues. The V gene end was trimmed by 4 bases and the J gene end by 4 bases; junction bases not matched to a gene: 6. The V gene's germline CDR1 is MGHDK and CDR2 SYGVNS. The sequencing input was peripheral blood. This TCR derives from a man between 60 and 70 years old with acute or convalescent COVID-19. This rearrangement joins TRBV25-1 to TRBJ1-2; 7 bases match TRBD1. In nucleotides, the CDR3 is TGTGCCAGCAGTGCGAGACAGGGCTCCTATGGCTACACCTTC. It encodes CASSARQGSYGYTF.